Listed below are T cell receptor beta chains from one sample, sequenced in a study of blood T cell repertoires in COVID-19. Generated by immunoSEQ multiplex PCR, the TCRdb table keeps only in-frame clones and is missing some. The sample lists about 350,000 clones; almost 90% were seen once. Sample: PBMCs or T cells enriched from blood (not recorded which). These receptors all stem from a woman aged 25 to 39 who had been exposed to COVID-19. The CDR3 runs from the conserved cysteine through the conserved F or W. The order of the fields is J gene, D gene, V gene, clone size, CDR3 protein. A D gene is named only where the DNA matches it firmly. Clone size, where shown, is once, few, many, or a class for clones that have expanded.

j_gene: TRBJ1-4; d_gene: -; v_gene: TRBV30; abundance: -; CDR3aa: CAWSAGNPPEKLFF
j_gene: TRBJ2-2; d_gene: TRBD1; v_gene: TRBV2; abundance: -; CDR3aa: CASSQGALASGELFF
j_gene: TRBJ2-3; d_gene: -; v_gene: TRBV6-5; abundance: -; CDR3aa: CASCRATSTDTQYF
j_gene: TRBJ2-2; d_gene: TRBD2; v_gene: TRBV6-6; abundance: -; CDR3aa: CASSQPGLAVTGELFF
j_gene: TRBJ2-3; d_gene: TRBD1; v_gene: TRBV14; abundance: -; CDR3aa: CASSPPQGNRLSTDTQYF
j_gene: TRBJ2-5; d_gene: TRBD2; v_gene: TRBV27; abundance: -; CDR3aa: CASSPLAGLYQETQYF
j_gene: TRBJ1-2; d_gene: TRBD1; v_gene: TRBV18; abundance: -; CDR3aa: CASSRNRGTGYTF
j_gene: TRBJ1-2; d_gene: TRBD1; v_gene: TRBV2; abundance: -; CDR3aa: CGDRGPQGYTF
j_gene: TRBJ2-1; d_gene: TRBD1; v_gene: TRBV30; abundance: -; CDR3aa: CAWYRDRGANEQFF
j_gene: TRBJ2-1; d_gene: -; v_gene: TRBV4-2; abundance: once; CDR3aa: CASSKTKEGPYNEQFF
j_gene: TRBJ2-7; d_gene: TRBD1; v_gene: TRBV18; abundance: -; CDR3aa: CASSPPGTGDEQYF
j_gene: TRBJ1-1; d_gene: TRBD1; v_gene: TRBV7-9; abundance: -; CDR3aa: CASSLVGTGNTEAFF
j_gene: TRBJ2-7; d_gene: TRBD2; v_gene: TRBV18; abundance: -; CDR3aa: CASSPPPGLGRVQYF
j_gene: TRBJ1-5; d_gene: -; v_gene: TRBV10-3; abundance: -; CDR3aa: CAISEFDSLRSNQPQHF
j_gene: TRBJ2-2; d_gene: -; v_gene: TRBV5-4; abundance: -; CDR3aa: CASSSFGLATGELFF
j_gene: TRBJ2-1; d_gene: TRBD2; v_gene: TRBV20-1; abundance: -; CDR3aa: CSAYQRGEQFF
j_gene: TRBJ1-2; d_gene: TRBD1; v_gene: TRBV7-9; abundance: -; CDR3aa: CASSLVGQDYGYTF
j_gene: TRBJ2-1; d_gene: TRBD2; v_gene: TRBV7-9; abundance: once; CDR3aa: CASSLARTSGSELDNEQFF
j_gene: TRBJ2-3; d_gene: TRBD2; v_gene: TRBV7-9; abundance: once; CDR3aa: CASSLGLAGARGPDTQYF
j_gene: TRBJ1-2; d_gene: TRBD1; v_gene: TRBV2; abundance: once; CDR3aa: CASPDPQGGYGYTF